These 21 T cell receptor beta chains originate from one sample sequenced in a study of CD4 T cells in relation to SARS-CoV-2 and coronaviruses. Their specific antigens are unknown. Unexposed donor CD4+ T cells date from about 2011-2018, before the COVID-19 pandemic. CD4+ T cells were isolated from the cells after about nine days of culture. Here immunoSEQ multiplex PCR was the method, and the copy in TCRdb shows in-frame clones only, minus some. Of tens of thousands of clones in the sample, 75% to 85% were seen once. Material: CD4+ T cells from PBMCs, cultured in vitro. Source of these receptors: a human donor in good health.

V and J are TRBV2 and TRBJ2-2; 10 nucleotides match TRBD2. V lost 6 bases to trimming and J lost 2 bases; unmatched junction nucleotides: 6. Germline CDR1 is SNHLY and CDR2 is FYNNEI. The CDR3 sequence is 16 residues long. Here the CDR3 DNA reads TGTGCCAGCAGGCAAACTAGCGGGGATAACACCGGGGAGCTGTTTTTT. Translating gives CASRQTSGDNTGELFF. Full variable domain (missing parts from reference TRBV2 and TRBJ2-2): EPEVTQTPSHQVTQMGQEVILRCVPISNHLYFYWYRQILGQKVEFLVSFYNNEISEKSEIFDDQFSVERPDGSNFTLKIRSTKLEDSAMYFCASRQTSGDNTGELFFGEGSRLTVL.

The V call is TRBV6-1, the J call TRBJ2-1; 10 bases are shared with TRBD1. Germline CDR1 MNHNS, CDR2 SASEGT. The CDR3 has 17 residues. With 2 bases clipped from V and 0 bases from J, the junction kept 4 bases outside the gene matches. The CDR3 here is CASSERDRGFSYNEQFF. CDR3 DNA sequence: TGTGCCAGCAGTGAAAGGGACAGGGGCTTCTCCTACAATGAGCAGTTCTTC.

The chain employs TRBV12-3 or TRBV12-4 and TRBJ2-1; no definite D call. The CDR3 contains 12 residues. The germline V and J ends were trimmed by 4 bases and 3 bases, with 4 bases remaining between them. The CDR3 here is CASSYSYNEQFF. The CDR3 DNA reads TGTGCCAGCAGTTACAGCTACAATGAGCAGTTCTTC.

The chain joins TRBV27 to TRBJ1-1; 8 positions agree with TRBD1. The CDR3 is made up of 17 amino acids. Per the germline V gene, CDR1 is MNHEY and CDR2 is SMNVEV (reference sequence). The J segment lost 5 bases and the V segment lost 7 bases, leaving 18 bases of the junction unmatched. CDR3 amino acids: CASTLLSGQARSTEAFF. The CDR3 DNA reads TGTGCCAGCACCCTGCTTTCGGGACAGGCGAGAAGTACTGAAGCTTTCTTT.

The CDR3 loop is CASKQGGTYEQYF. CDR3 nucleotide sequence: TGTGCCAGCAAACAGGGGGGGACTTACGAGCAGTACTTC. The chain joins TRBV28 to TRBJ2-7; a possible D gene is TRBD1 (8 bases). Germline CDR1 and CDR2: MDHEN and SYDVKM. This CDR3 region has 13 residues. The V end lost 7 bases, the J end lost 4 bases, and 14 bases lay between the germline ends.

The rearrangement links TRBV14 to TRBJ2-7; 8 nucleotides line up with TRBD2. V shed 1 base, J shed 7 bases, and the junction held 9 bases outside the gene matches. The CDR3 totals 15 residues. Germline V gives CDR1 SGHDN, CDR2 FVKESK. The CDR3 DNA reads TGTGCCAGCAGCCAAGGGAGGCCGGGAGGGAGGGAGCAGTACTTC. Its translation: CASSQGRPGGREQYF.

There are a few counts of this clone. The CDR3 protein is CASSRRPDTDTQYF. Here the CDR3 DNA reads TGTGCCAGCAGTCGTAGACCCGACACAGATACGCAGTATTTT. V gene TRBV4-2 combines with J gene TRBJ2-3; D is uncertain. This CDR3 is 14 amino acids long. Germline V gene sequence: CDR1 LGHNA, CDR2 YNFKEQ. V was pared by 6 bases and J by 2 bases, with 12 bases between.

The chain employs TRBV11-2 and TRBJ2-7; D perhaps matches TRBD2 (6 bases). The germline V and J ends were trimmed by 4 bases and 3 bases, with 16 bases remaining between them. Per the germline V gene, CDR1 is SGHAT and CDR2 is FQNNGV. CDR3 size: 15 residues. The CDR3 sequence is CASSSQGPGDYEQYF. The CDR3 DNA is TGTGCCAGCAGCTCACAAGGACCGGGGGACTACGAGCAGTACTTC. The variable domain in full, with the rest retrieved from reference TRBV11-2 and TRBJ2-7, is EAGVAQSPRYKIIEKRQSVAFWCNPISGHATLYWYQQILGQGPKLLIQFQNNGVVDDSQLPKDRFSAERLKGVDSTLKIQPAKLEDSAVYLCASSSQGPGDYEQYFGPGTRLTVT.

The V call is TRBV12-5, the J call TRBJ2-3; D remains unclear. Germline CDR1 and CDR2: LGHNT and FRNRAP. The CDR3 contains 15 residues. The germline V and J ends were trimmed by 0 bases and 0 bases, with 7 bases remaining between them. This chain's CDR3 is CASGLVQYSTDTQYF. The CDR3 coding sequence is TGTGCTAGTGGTTTGGTACAGTACAGCACAGATACGCAGTATTTT.

V usage is TRBV5-4 and J usage is TRBJ2-3; 8 bases match TRBD1. V was pared by 4 bases and J by 2 bases, with 12 bases of the junction left unmatched. Germline assignment: CDR1 SGHNT and CDR2 YYREEE (reference sequence). CDR3 size: 17 residues. CDR3: CASSTAGTGIITDTQYF. CDR3 nucleotide sequence: TGTGCCAGCAGCACCGCCGGGACAGGAATTATCACAGATACGCAGTATTTT.

V gene TRBV6-5 combines with J gene TRBJ2-1, with 7 bases that match TRBD1. CDR3 length: 13 amino acids. V gave up 7 bases and J gave up 3 bases; unmatched junction bases: 3. From germline, CDR1 is MNHEY and CDR2 SVGAGI. CDR3 in amino acids: CASTRGSYNEQFF. The CDR3 nucleotides read TGTGCCAGCACCAGGGGGAGCTACAATGAGCAGTTCTTC.

The CDR3 here is CAWSRAGGYTF. The CDR3 DNA sequence: TGTGCCTGGAGCAGGGCTGGTGGCTACACCTTC. The chain employs TRBV30 and TRBJ1-2; D might be TRBD1 (5 bases). Trimming cost V 3 bases and J 7 bases, with 9 bases left between them. The germline V gene encodes CDR1 GTSNPN and CDR2 SVGIG (reference sequence). The CDR3 is 11 amino acids. The variable domain in full, with the rest retrieved from reference TRBV30 and TRBJ1-2, is SQTIHQWPATLVQPVGSPLSLECTVEGTSNPNLYWYRQAAGRGLQLLFYSVGIGQISSEVPQNLSASRPQDRQFILSSKKLLLSDSGFYLCAWSRAGGYTFGSGTRLTVV.

J is TRBJ2-2 and V is TRBV24-1, with 8 bases that match TRBD1. The CDR3 is 16 residues long. Germline V CDR1 and CDR2: KGHDR, SFDVKD. J was trimmed by 1 base and V by 4 bases; bases with no gene match: 4. CDR3 in DNA: TGTGCCACCAGTGAAGACAGGGGCGTGAACACCGGGGAGCTGTTTTTT. Translated: CATSEDRGVNTGELFF.

The genes are TRBV27 and TRBJ2-5; the D is unclear. The V end was cut by 7 bases, the J end by 2 bases, with 8 bases between. CDR1 is MNHEY, CDR2 SMNVEV, per germline (reference sequence). The CDR3 extends over 12 amino acids. The CDR3 loop is CASMSRQETQYF. The CDR3 bases are TGTGCCAGCATGAGCAGACAAGAGACCCAGTACTTC.

The chain recombines TRBV18 with TRBJ2-7, with a possible D match to TRBD1 (6 bases). V was cut by 4 bases and J by 5 bases, with 18 bases left in between. Germline V lookup: CDR1 KGHSH, CDR2 LQKENI. This CDR3 is 15 amino acids long. CDR3 nucleotides: TGTGCCAGCTCACGCGCCGGGACACCCGCCCACGAGCAGTACTTC. Translated: CASSRAGTPAHEQYF.

This chain connects TRBV19 to TRBJ2-1; a possible D gene is TRBD2 (5 bases). Germline V gene data show CDR1 as LNHDA and CDR2 as SQIVND (reference sequence). CDR3 length: 16 residues. V gave up 7 bases and J gave up 3 bases, with 19 bases separating them. Written as DNA, the CDR3 is TGTGCCAGTAAGAGTTCCGAGACTACCTTCTACAATGAGCAGTTCTTC. The encoded protein is CASKSSETTFYNEQFF.

The chain is built from TRBV11-2 and TRBJ2-1, with D possibly TRBD2 on 5 matching bases. Trimming stripped 1 base from V and 4 bases from J, with 5 bases between. CDR1 is SGHAT and CDR2 is FQNNGV in the germline V gene. The CDR3 consists of 13 residues. In nucleotides, the CDR3 is TGTGCCAGCAGCTTAGTAGCGTACAATGAGCAGTTCTTC. This encodes CASSLVAYNEQFF.

The V gene is TRBV6-5, the J gene TRBJ1-1, with D possibly TRBD1 on 5 matching bases. There are 15 residues in the CDR3. The V gene lost 8 bases and the J gene lost 1 base, with 17 bases spanning the gap. CDR1 MNHEY and CDR2 SVGAGI come from the germline V gene. The CDR3 region has the DNA TGTGCCAGCTCCCTCCCTGGGGCCCGGAACACTGAAGCTTTCTTT. Amino acid sequence: CASSLPGARNTEAFF.

The genes are TRBV11-2 and TRBJ1-5; D unresolved. Deletions cut 6 bases from V and 3 bases from J, with 6 bases between. The CDR3 runs 12 residues. CDR1 and CDR2 (germline): SGHAT, FQNNGV. The CDR3 DNA is TGTGCCAGCAGTGGTAACAATCAGCCCCAGCATTTT. It codes for CASSGNNQPQHF.

V is TRBV5-1 and J is TRBJ2-1; 7 positions agree with TRBD2. This CDR3 spans 14 amino acids. The germline V gene encodes CDR1 SGHRS and CDR2 YFSETQ. Trimming at V came to 4 bases and at J to 8 bases, leaving 9 bases not matched to a gene. CDR3: CASSRGGSTDEQFF. The CDR3 DNA sequence: TGCGCCAGCAGCCGAGGCGGGAGTACCGATGAGCAGTTCTTC.

This chain uses TRBV7-2 with TRBJ2-7, with a tentative D call TRBD1 (6 bases). V shed 0 bases and J shed 6 bases, with 6 bases lying between them. The germline V gene encodes CDR1 SGHTA and CDR2 FQGNSA. The length of the CDR3 is 12 residues. The chain's CDR3 is CASSLAGAEQYF. The CDR3 bases are TGTGCCAGCAGCTTAGCGGGGGCCGAGCAGTACTTC.